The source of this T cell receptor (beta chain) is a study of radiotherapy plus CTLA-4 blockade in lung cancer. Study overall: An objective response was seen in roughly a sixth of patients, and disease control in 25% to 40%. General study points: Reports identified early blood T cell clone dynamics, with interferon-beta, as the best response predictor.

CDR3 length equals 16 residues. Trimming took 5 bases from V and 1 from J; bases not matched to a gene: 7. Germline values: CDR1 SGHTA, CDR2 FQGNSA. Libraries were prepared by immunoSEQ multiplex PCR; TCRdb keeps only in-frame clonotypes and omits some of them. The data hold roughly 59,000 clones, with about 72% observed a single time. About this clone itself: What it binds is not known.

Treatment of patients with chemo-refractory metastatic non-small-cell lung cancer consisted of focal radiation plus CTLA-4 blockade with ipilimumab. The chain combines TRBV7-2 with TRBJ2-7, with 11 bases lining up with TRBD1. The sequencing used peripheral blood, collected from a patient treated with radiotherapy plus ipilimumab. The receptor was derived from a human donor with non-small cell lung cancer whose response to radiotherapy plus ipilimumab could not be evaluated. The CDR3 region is CASSPWTGGWSYEQYF. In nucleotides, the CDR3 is TGTGCCAGCAGCCCTTGGACAGGGGGCTGGTCCTACGAGCAGTACTTC.